This TCR beta chain emerged from a study of OX40 agonist ivuxolimab in advanced cancers. This CDR3 has 14 residues. Germline lookup yields CDR1 SGHVS and CDR2 FQNEAQ. Losses at the gene ends were 5 bases for V and 1 base for J; bases not matched to a gene: 3. The data were produced by immunoSEQ multiplex PCR, yet TCRdb's version contains in-frame clones alone and is incomplete. The data hold 50,000 to 75,000 clones, with about 92% observed a single time. Systemic immunosuppression or a history of autoimmune disease excluded patients. The receptor's source is an adult with an advanced solid tumor such as melanoma, head and neck, liver or kidney cancer. The chain couples TRBV7-8 to TRBJ1-1, with 8 bases lining up with TRBD1. The material was CD4+ or CD8+ T cells sorted from blood, obtained in a trial of the OX40 agonist ivuxolimab. DNA for the CDR3: TGTGCCAGCAGCCTTGGGACAGGGAACACTGAAGCTTTCTTT. It encodes CASSLGTGNTEAFF.